This TCR beta chain was obtained from a study of OX40 agonist ivuxolimab in advanced cancers. Study context: Every 2 weeks, patients got intravenous ivuxolimab at one of six dose levels (0.01-10 mg/kg).

This clone was seen a handful of times. The antigen remains undetermined. Study-level findings and limits: CD4+ T cells averaged fewer expanded clones than CD8+ T cells.

V was pared by 6 bases and J by 0 bases, with 19 bases between. CDR3 length equals 17 residues. Germline V gene data show CDR1 as MNHEY and CDR2 as SMNVEV (reference sequence). TCRdb keeps only in-frame clones here, not all; method: immunoSEQ multiplex PCR. The repertoire includes tens of thousands of clones, roughly 80% of them detected once, and approximately 2% sits in the top ten. The V gene is TRBV27, the J gene TRBJ2-3, with D maybe TRBD2 (5 bases). This sample comprised CD4+ or CD8+ T cells sorted from blood, obtained in a trial of the OX40 agonist ivuxolimab. The source of this sequence is an adult with an advanced solid tumor such as melanoma, head and neck, liver or kidney cancer. CDR3 sequence reads: CASREFIASYSTDTQYF. The CDR3 region has the DNA TGTGCCAGCAGAGAATTTATAGCGTCCTACAGCACAGATACGCAGTATTTT.